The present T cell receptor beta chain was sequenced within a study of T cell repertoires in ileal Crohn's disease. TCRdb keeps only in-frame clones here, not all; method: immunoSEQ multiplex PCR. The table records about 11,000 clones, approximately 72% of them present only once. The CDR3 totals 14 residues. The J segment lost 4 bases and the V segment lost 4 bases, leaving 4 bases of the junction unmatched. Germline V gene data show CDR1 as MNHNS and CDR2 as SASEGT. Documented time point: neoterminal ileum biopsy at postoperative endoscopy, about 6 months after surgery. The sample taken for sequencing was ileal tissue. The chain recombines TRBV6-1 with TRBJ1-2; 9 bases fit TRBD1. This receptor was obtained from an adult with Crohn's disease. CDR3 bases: TGTGCCAGCAGTGCACAGGGGGCAGGCTATGGCTACACCTTC. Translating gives CASSAQGAGYGYTF.